Reported below is one T cell receptor beta chain. Its antigen is unidentified. The entry originates in a study of regulatory T cells in long-lasting Graves disease. Findings and caveats of the study: Less diverse TCR repertoires were seen in persistent Graves' patients than in newly diagnosed ones.

Time point meaning: persistent/refractory GD, antithyroid drugs over 5 years with positive TRAb. RNA isolated from PBMCs was used to make the TCR library. Under American Thyroid Association guidelines, Graves' disease was diagnosed. Arm-PCR of CDR3 regions and iRepertoire HTBI primers were the basis on which TCR beta libraries were built. Each CDR3 protein gets one entry after TCRdb re-called the multiplex PCR reads with MiXCR. Here the sample spans 310,000 or so distinct CDR3 sequences, about 20% being singletons. This TCR derives from a female donor with Graves disease. This specimen consisted of peripheral blood mononuclear cells (PBMCs), obtained when the disease was refractory, from a patient treated with antithyroid drugs.

CDR3 coding DNA: TGTGCCAGCAGCTTAGTTCGTAGCTTTATACCGGGAGCCCGCGTCGAGCAGTACTTC. As protein: CASSLVRSFIPGARVEQYF. This rearrangement joins TRBV11-2 to TRBJ2-7; D may be TRBD2 (6 bases). V lost 1 base to trimming and J lost 6 bases, with 28 bases between them. Germline CDR1 and CDR2: SGHAT and FQNNGV. CDR3 length: 19 residues.